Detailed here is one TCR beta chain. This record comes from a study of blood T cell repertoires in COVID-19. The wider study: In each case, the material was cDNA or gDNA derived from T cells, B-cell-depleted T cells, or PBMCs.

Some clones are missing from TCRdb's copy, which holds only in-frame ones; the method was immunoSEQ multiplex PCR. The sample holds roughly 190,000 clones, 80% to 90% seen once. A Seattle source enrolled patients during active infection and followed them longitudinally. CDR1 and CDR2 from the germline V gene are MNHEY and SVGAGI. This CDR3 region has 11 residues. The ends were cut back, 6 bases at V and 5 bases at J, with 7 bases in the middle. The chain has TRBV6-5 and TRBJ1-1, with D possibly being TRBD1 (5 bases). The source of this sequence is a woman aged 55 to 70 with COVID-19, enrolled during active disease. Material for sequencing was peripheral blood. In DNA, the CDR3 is TGTGCCAGCAGGGACACTACTGAAGCTTTCTTT. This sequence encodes CASRDTTEAFF.